This passage covers 3 T cell receptor beta chains from one sample sequenced in a study of blood T cell repertoires in COVID-19 (dated by TCRdb to 2018 to 2021). The protocol used for the library was the immunoSEQ multiplex PCR assay. Not all clones reach the TCRdb copy of this immuneACCESS table, which keeps in-frame sequences only. Checked studies attribute under half of the gap to unresolved V genes and leave the rest unexplained. The sample table lists some 130,000 clones, around nine tenths of them with a count of one. Less than 4.5% of the sample lies in the top ten. Sequenced input: peripheral blood. The origin of the receptors is a man aged 55 to 69 with COVID-19, enrolled during active disease.

The V gene is TRBV6-5, the J gene TRBJ2-2; D gene unclear. The CDR3 consists of 12 residues. Trimming pared 6 bases from V and 6 bases from J, leaving 8 bases between. Germline CDR1 and CDR2: MNHEY and SVGAGI. CDR3 bases: TGTGCCAGCAGAAACAGTCCCGGGGAGCTGTTTTTT. Protein: CASRNSPGELFF.

In this sample, this clone turned up once. The chain employs TRBV9 and TRBJ1-2; the D gene is possibly TRBD1 (5 bases). The CDR3 contains 15 residues. Germline assignment: CDR1 SGDLS and CDR2 YYNGEE. The V end lost 0 bases, the J end lost 1 base, and 10 bases lay between the germline ends. CDR3 sequence: CASSVDGGDNYGYTF. DNA of the CDR3: TGTGCCAGCAGCGTAGATGGAGGGGATAACTATGGCTACACCTTC.

The CDR3 region has the DNA TGTGCCAGCAGCCCTGGGGAGGGAGAGAACTATGGCTACACCTTC. This translates into CASSPGEGENYGYTF. The V and J genes are TRBV9 and TRBJ1-2; D is unresolved. V was trimmed by 4 bases and J by 2 bases, leaving 15 bases between them. CDR1 SGDLS and CDR2 YYNGEE come from the germline V gene. The CDR3 loop spans 15 amino acids. Based on the CDR3 plus reference TRBV9 and TRBJ1-2, the full variable domain is DSGVTQTPKHLITATGQRVTLRCSPRSGDLSVYWYQQSLDQGLQFLIQYYNGEERAKGNILERFSAQQFPDLHSELNLSSLELGDSALYFCASSPGEGENYGYTFGSGTRLTVV.